A single sample is the source of the 18 T cell receptor beta chains below, sequenced in a study of graft-versus-host responses after intestinal transplantation. The antigens of these receptors remain unknown. Profiled with immunoSEQ multiplex PCR; TCRdb holds only in-frame clones, not every one. The sample consists of about 71,000 clones, about 94% of them appearing once. The sample in question was unstimulated CD8+ T cells sorted from spleen or lymph node cells, obtained before intestinal transplant. These TCRs come from a human donor who received an intestinal transplant.

The V gene is TRBV5-1, the J gene TRBJ1-2, with D unresolved. Germline V CDR1 and CDR2: SGHRS, YFSETQ. The V end lost 2 bases, the J end lost 1 base, and 15 bases lay between the germline ends. The CDR3 contains 16 residues. The CDR3 nucleotides are TGCGCCAGCAGCTTCTCCTTATCCCCGGTTAACTATGGCTACACCTTC. As protein: CASSFSLSPVNYGYTF.

The V call is TRBV5-1, the J call TRBJ2-3, with 8 bases that match TRBD1. The CDR3 has 18 residues. The germline gives CDR1 SGHRS, CDR2 YFSETQ. Germline trimming cut 3 bases from V and 6 bases from J; bases unmatched to any gene: 18. The CDR3 DNA reads TGCGCCAGCAGCTCGGGACAGGCTTTAACTAAAGGGAGGGATACGCAGTATTTT. It yields the protein CASSSGQALTKGRDTQYF. Full variable domain (remainder filled in from reference TRBV5-1 and TRBJ2-3): KAGVTQTPRYLIKTRGQQVTLSCSPISGHRSVSWYQQTPGQGLQFLFEYFSETQRNKGNFPGRFSGRQFSNSRSEMNVSTLELGDSALYLCASSSGQALTKGRDTQYFGPGTRLTVL.

The gene calls are TRBV6-1 and TRBJ2-5; D unclear. V was shortened by 4 bases and J by 0 bases, with 6 bases between the two germline ends. CDR1 and CDR2 from the germline V gene are MNHNS and SASEGT. There are 13 residues in the CDR3. The CDR3 spells CASSGAYQETQYF. The DNA of the CDR3 is TGTGCCAGCAGTGGGGCTTACCAAGAGACCCAGTACTTC.

The chain joins TRBV4-1 to TRBJ2-1; 11 bases are shared with TRBD2. V lost 2 bases, J lost 7 bases, and 7 bases stayed unmatched. The length of the CDR3 is 16 residues. Germline lookup yields CDR1 MGHRA and CDR2 YSYEKL. This chain's CDR3 is CASSQSGLAVSNEQFF. The CDR3 DNA reads TGCGCCAGCAGCCAATCGGGACTAGCGGTTTCAAATGAGCAGTTCTTC.

This clone has a handful of counts. The V and J genes are TRBV12-5 and TRBJ2-5, with TRBD2 as a possible D gene (6 bases). Germline CDR1 reads LGHNT; CDR2 reads FRNRAP. Trimming took off 2 bases at V and 5 bases at J, with 18 bases between the two ends. This CDR3 has 16 amino acids. In nucleotides, the CDR3 is TGTGCTAGTGGTTTGTTTGTCGGAGGGACTTGGGAGACCCAGTACTTC. Its translation: CASGLFVGGTWETQYF.

The V call is TRBV7-9, the J call TRBJ2-7; a possible D gene is TRBD1 (7 bases). Germline-derived CDR1 and CDR2 are SEHNR and FQNEAQ (reference sequence). V gave up 4 bases and J gave up 4 bases, with 14 bases separating them. This CDR3 contains 14 residues. CDR3 bases: TGTGCCAGCAGCTCAAGGTCAGGGGGGTACGAGCAGTACTTC. Encoded protein: CASSSRSGGYEQYF.

This rearrangement joins TRBV7-9 to TRBJ2-5; 8 bases are a match to TRBD2. The DNA matches TRBJ2-7 better at its end, which makes the J call doubtful. This CDR3 contains 19 residues. Germline V gives CDR1 SEHNR, CDR2 FQNEAQ (reference sequence). The DNA of the CDR3 is TGTGCCAGCAGCTCGGTTACTAGCGGCCCCGCCAGGGGTTACTACGAGCAGTACTTC. This gives the protein CASSSVTSGPARGYYEQYF.

The rearrangement joins TRBV29-1 to TRBJ2-3, with D tentatively TRBD1 (5 bases). V lost 5 bases, J lost 0 bases, and 9 bases lay in between. Germline V CDR1 and CDR2: SQVTM, ANQGSEA. The CDR3 is 13 amino acids. The DNA for the CDR3 is TGCAGCGTTTCCGACAGAAGCACAGATACGCAGTATTTT. Translating gives CSVSDRSTDTQYF.

This sequence joins TRBV7-6 and TRBJ1-1; TRBD1 might be the D (5 bases). The CDR3 runs 15 residues. CDR1 SGHVS and CDR2 FNYEAQ come from the germline V gene. The V gene lost 8 bases and the J gene lost 4 bases, with 20 bases spanning the gap. The CDR3 is CASLGGGLAGTEAFF. In DNA, the CDR3 is TGTGCCAGCCTTGGTGGGGGACTGGCGGGCACTGAAGCTTTCTTT.

V is TRBV28 and J is TRBJ1-4; no reliable D call. Germline V gene data show CDR1 as MDHEN and CDR2 as SYDVKM. The CDR3 is made up of 16 amino acids. Trimming stripped 2 bases from V and 6 bases from J, with 16 bases between. In DNA, the CDR3 is TGTGCCAGCAGTTTAGAGGGTGGCAGAGCAGATGAAAAACTGTTTTTT. It codes for CASSLEGGRADEKLFF. Using reference TRBV28 and TRBJ1-4 for the parts outside the CDR3, the full variable domain is DVKVTQSSRYLVKRTGEKVFLECVQDMDHENMFWYRQDPGLGLRLIYFSYDVKMKEKGDIPEGYSVSREKKERFSLILESASTNQTSMYLCASSLEGGRADEKLFFGSGTQLSVL.

The genes are TRBV9 and TRBJ2-1; the match to TRBD1 covers 8 bases. Germline V gene data show CDR1 as SGDLS and CDR2 as YYNGEE. The CDR3 consists of 14 residues. The J segment lost 5 bases and the V segment lost 3 bases, leaving 4 bases of the junction unmatched. CDR3 region: CASSAQDRDNEQFF. The CDR3 nucleotides read TGTGCCAGCAGCGCCCAGGACAGGGACAATGAGCAGTTCTTC.

This clone appeared a single time. V gene TRBV6-6 combines with J gene TRBJ2-7; 7 nucleotides align to TRBD1. CDR3 size: 14 residues. Unmatched junction bases numbered 5, after V lost 4 bases and J lost 2 bases. Germline V CDR1 and CDR2: MNHNY, SVGAGI (reference sequence). The CDR3 coding sequence is TGTGCCAGCAGTTCCGGGACAGTCCCCTACGAGCAGTACTTC. Amino acid sequence: CASSSGTVPYEQYF.

The V gene is TRBV5-8, the J gene TRBJ2-7; D not certain. The CDR3 spans 13 residues. Deletions cut 2 bases from V and 4 bases from J, with 10 bases between. Germline V gene data show CDR1 as SGHTS and CDR2 as YDEGEE. CDR3 nucleotide sequence: TGTGCCAGCAGCTTCGCCAACGGTTACGAGCAGTACTTC. This translates into CASSFANGYEQYF.

The chain has TRBV30 and TRBJ1-4, with D unresolved. This CDR3 has 11 amino acids. Germline loops: CDR1 GTSNPN, CDR2 SVGIG (reference sequence). Trimming stripped 3 bases from V and 8 bases from J, with 7 bases between. The CDR3 DNA reads TGTGCCTGGAGGACCTTAGAAAAACTGTTTTTT. Its translation is CAWRTLEKLFF.

The chain is built from TRBV28 and TRBJ2-3, with 10 bases lining up with TRBD1. Germline CDR1 and CDR2: MDHEN and SYDVKM. The CDR3 covers 15 residues. V shed 6 bases, J shed 9 bases, and the junction held 12 bases outside the gene matches. For the CDR3, the DNA is TGTGCCAGCAGCAAGGGACAGGGGCTATTCCTCACGCAGTATTTT. It translates to CASSKGQGLFLTQYF.

This rearrangement joins TRBV7-6 to TRBJ2-1; 7 positions agree with TRBD2. This CDR3 is 17 amino acids long. The V gene's germline CDR1 is SGHVS and CDR2 FNYEAQ. Trimming cost V 0 bases and J 0 bases; bases outside gene matches: 5. The CDR3 here is CASSLAYAGASYNEQFF. For the CDR3, the DNA is TGTGCCAGCAGCTTAGCTTACGCGGGAGCCTCCTACAATGAGCAGTTCTTC. The whole variable domain, remainder taken from reference TRBV7-6 and TRBJ2-1, is GAGVSQSPRYKVTKRGQDVALRCDPISGHVSLYWYRQALGQGPEFLTYFNYEAQQDKSGLPNDRFSAERPEGSISTLTIQRTEQRDSAMYRCASSLAYAGASYNEQFFGPGTRLTVL.

This rearrangement joins TRBV2 to TRBJ2-7, with TRBD1 identical over 8 bases. The CDR3 has 17 amino acids. Trimming cost V 3 bases and J 4 bases; bases outside gene matches: 14. Germline loops: CDR1 SNHLY, CDR2 FYNNEI. CDR3 coding DNA: TGTGCCAGCAGTGAGCCAATCTCAGGGGGCCAACCATACGAGCAGTACTTC. This translates into CASSEPISGGQPYEQYF. The full variable domain, with the rest looked up from reference TRBV2 and TRBJ2-7, is EPEVTQTPSHQVTQMGQEVILRCVPISNHLYFYWYRQILGQKVEFLVSFYNNEISEKSEIFDDQFSVERPDGSNFTLKIRSTKLEDSAMYFCASSEPISGGQPYEQYFGPGTRLTVT.

The gene calls are TRBV27 and TRBJ2-1, with D possibly being TRBD2 (5 bases). Trimming pared 2 bases from V and 6 bases from J, leaving 8 bases between. The germline V gene has CDR1 MNHEY and CDR2 SMNVEV (reference sequence). The CDR3 is 13 amino acids. CDR3 loop: CASSLSGANEQFF. Written as DNA, the CDR3 is TGTGCCAGCAGTTTAAGCGGAGCCAATGAGCAGTTCTTC.